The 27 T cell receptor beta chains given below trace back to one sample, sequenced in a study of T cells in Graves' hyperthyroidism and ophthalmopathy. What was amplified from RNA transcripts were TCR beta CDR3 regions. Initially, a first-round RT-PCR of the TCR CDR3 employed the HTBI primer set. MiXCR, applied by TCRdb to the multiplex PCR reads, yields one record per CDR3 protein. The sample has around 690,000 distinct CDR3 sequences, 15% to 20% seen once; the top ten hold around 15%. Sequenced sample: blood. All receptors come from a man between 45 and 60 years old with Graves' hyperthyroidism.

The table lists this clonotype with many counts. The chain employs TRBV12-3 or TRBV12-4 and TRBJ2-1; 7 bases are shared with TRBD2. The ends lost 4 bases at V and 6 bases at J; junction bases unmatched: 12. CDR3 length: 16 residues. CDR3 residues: CASSSPMAGVANEQFF. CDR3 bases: TGTGCCAGCAGTTCCCCCATGGCGGGAGTGGCCAATGAGCAGTTCTTC.

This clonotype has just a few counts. CDR3 sequence: CASSLGDRAGGYTF. The CDR3 DNA follows: TGTGCCAGCAGTTTAGGGGACAGGGCGGGCGGCTACACCTTC. V gene TRBV28 combines with J gene TRBJ1-2; 9 bases line up with TRBD1. The CDR3 extends over 14 amino acids. Germline-derived CDR1 and CDR2 are MDHEN and SYDVKM. With 2 bases clipped from V and 8 bases from J, the junction kept 6 bases outside the gene matches.

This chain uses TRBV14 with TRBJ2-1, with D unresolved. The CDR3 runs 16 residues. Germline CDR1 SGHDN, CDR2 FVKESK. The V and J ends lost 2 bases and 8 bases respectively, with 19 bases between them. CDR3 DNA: TGTGCCAGCAGCCAAATATCCCCCTCTCCGGGCTATGAGCAGTTCTTC. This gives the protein CASSQISPSPGYEQFF.

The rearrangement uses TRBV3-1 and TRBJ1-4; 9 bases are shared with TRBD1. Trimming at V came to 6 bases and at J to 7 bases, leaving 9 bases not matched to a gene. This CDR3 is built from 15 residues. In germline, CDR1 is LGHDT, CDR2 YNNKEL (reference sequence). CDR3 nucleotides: TGTGCCAGCAGTCAGTATCAGGGACAGGGTGAAAAACTGTTTTTT. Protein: CASSQYQGQGEKLFF.

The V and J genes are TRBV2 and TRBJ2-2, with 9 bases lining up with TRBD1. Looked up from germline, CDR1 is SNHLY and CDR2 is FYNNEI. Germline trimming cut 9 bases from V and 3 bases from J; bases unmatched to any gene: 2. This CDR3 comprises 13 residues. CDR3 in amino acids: CASWTGDTGELFF. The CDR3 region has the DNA TGTGCCAGTTGGACAGGGGACACCGGGGAGCTGTTTTTT. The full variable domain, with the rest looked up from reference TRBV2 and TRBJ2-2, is EPEVTQTPSHQVTQMGQEVILRCVPISNHLYFYWYRQILGQKVEFLVSFYNNEISEKSEIFDDQFSVERPDGSNFTLKIRSTKLEDSAMYFCASWTGDTGELFFGEGSRLTVL.

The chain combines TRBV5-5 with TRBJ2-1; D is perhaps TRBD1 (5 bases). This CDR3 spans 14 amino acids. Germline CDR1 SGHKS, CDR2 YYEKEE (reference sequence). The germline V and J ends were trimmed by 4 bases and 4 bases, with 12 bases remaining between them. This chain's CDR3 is CASSSWGSYNEQFF. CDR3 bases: TGTGCCAGCAGCAGCTGGGGCTCTTACAATGAGCAGTTCTTC.

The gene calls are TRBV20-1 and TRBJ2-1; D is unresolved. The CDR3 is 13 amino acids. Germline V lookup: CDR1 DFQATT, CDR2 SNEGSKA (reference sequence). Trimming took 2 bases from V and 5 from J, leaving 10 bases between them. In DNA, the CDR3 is TGCAGTGCTAGAAATACAACCCACAATGAGCAGTTCTTC. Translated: CSARNTTHNEQFF.

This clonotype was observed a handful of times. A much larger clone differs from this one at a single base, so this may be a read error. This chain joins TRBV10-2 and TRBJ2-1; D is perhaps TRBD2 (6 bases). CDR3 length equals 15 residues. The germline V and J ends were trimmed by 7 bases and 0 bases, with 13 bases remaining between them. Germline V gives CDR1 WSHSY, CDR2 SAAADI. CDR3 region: CASKETGASYNEQFF. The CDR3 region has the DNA TGCGCCAGCAAAGAAACGGGAGCCTCCTACAATGAGCAGTTCTTC.

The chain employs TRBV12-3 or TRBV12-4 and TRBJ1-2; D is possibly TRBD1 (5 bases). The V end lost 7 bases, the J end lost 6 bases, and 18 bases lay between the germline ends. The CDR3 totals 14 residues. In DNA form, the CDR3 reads TGTGCCAGCACCCCGGTCCGGGACTACAATGGCTACACCTTC. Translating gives CASTPVRDYNGYTF.

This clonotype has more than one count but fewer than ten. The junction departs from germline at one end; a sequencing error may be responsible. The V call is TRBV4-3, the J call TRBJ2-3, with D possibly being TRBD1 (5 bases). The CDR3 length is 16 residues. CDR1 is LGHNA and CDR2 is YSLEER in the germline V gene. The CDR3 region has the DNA TGCGCCAGCAGCCAAGAAGCATCAGGGAATGGAGATGCGCAGTATTTT. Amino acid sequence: CASSQEASGNGDAQYF.

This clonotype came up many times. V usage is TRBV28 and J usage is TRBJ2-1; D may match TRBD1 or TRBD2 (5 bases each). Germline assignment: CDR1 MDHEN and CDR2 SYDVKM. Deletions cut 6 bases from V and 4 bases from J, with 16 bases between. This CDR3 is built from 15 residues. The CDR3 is CASSLPGRQYNEQFF. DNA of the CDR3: TGTGCCAGCAGCCTCCCGGGACGGCAATACAATGAGCAGTTCTTC. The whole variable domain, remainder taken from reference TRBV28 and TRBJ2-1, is DVKVTQSSRYLVKRTGEKVFLECVQDMDHENMFWYRQDPGLGLRLIYFSYDVKMKEKGDIPEGYSVSREKKERFSLILESASTNQTSMYLCASSLPGRQYNEQFFGPGTRLTVL.

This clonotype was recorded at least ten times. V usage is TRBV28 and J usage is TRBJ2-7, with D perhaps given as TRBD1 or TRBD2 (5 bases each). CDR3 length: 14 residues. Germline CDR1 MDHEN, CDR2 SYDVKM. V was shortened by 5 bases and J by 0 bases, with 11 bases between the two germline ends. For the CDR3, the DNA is TGTGCCAGCAGTCAGACCGGGGCCTCCTACGAGCAGTACTTC. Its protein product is CASSQTGASYEQYF.

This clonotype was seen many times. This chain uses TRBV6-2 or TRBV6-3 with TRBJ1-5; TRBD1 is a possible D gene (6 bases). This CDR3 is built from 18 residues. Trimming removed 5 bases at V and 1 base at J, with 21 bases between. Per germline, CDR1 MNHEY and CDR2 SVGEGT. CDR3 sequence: CASSHPGQWVESNQPQHF. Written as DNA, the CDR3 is TGTGCCAGCAGTCACCCGGGACAATGGGTTGAAAGCAATCAGCCCCAGCATTTT.

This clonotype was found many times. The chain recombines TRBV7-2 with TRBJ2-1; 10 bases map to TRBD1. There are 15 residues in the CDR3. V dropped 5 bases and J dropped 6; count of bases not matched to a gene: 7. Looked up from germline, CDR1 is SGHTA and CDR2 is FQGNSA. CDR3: CASSQGTGVLNEQFF. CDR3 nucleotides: TGTGCCAGCAGCCAGGGGACAGGGGTACTCAATGAGCAGTTCTTC.

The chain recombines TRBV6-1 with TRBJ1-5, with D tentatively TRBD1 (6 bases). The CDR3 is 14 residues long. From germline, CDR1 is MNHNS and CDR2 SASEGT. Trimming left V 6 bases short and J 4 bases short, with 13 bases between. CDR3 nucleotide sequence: TGTGCCAGCAGGAGGAGGGACATAAATCAGCCCCAGCATTTT. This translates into CASRRRDINQPQHF.

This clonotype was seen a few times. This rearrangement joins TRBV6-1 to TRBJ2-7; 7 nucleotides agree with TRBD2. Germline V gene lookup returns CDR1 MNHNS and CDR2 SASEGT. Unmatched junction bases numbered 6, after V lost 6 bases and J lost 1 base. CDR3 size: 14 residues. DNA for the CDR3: TGTGCCAGCAGCGATAGCGGGCCTTCCTACGAGCAGTACTTC. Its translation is CASSDSGPSYEQYF.

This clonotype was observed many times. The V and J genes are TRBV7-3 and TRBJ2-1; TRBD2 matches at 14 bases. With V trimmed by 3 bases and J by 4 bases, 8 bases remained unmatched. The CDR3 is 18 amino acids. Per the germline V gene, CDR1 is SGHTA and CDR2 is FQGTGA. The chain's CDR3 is CASSLGLAGAGKYNEQFF. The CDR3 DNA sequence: TGTGCCAGCAGCTTGGGACTAGCGGGAGCAGGGAAATACAATGAGCAGTTCTTC. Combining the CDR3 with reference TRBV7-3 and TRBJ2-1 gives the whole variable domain GAGVSQTPSNKVTEKGKYVELRCDPISGHTALYWYRQSLGQGPEFLIYFQGTGAADDSGLPNDRFFAVRPEGSVSTLKIQRTERGDSAVYLCASSLGLAGAGKYNEQFFGPGTRLTVL.

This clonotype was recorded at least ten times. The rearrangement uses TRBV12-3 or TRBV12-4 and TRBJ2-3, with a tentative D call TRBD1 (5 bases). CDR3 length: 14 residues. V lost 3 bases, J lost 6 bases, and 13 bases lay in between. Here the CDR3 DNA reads TGTGCCAGCAGTTTCTCAGGGAAGGGGGATACGCAGTATTTT. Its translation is CASSFSGKGDTQYF.

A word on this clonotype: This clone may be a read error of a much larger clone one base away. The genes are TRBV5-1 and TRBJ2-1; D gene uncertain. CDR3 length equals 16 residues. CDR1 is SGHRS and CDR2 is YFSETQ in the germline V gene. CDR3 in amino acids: CASSLAHPISYNEQIF. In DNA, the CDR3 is TGCGCCAGCAGCTTGGCCCACCCCATTAGCTACAATGAGCAGATCTTC.

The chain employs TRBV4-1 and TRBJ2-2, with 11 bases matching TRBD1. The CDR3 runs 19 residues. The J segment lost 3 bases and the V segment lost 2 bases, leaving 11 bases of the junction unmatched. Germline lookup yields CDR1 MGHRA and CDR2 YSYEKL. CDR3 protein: CASSQFGTGGLPDTGELFF. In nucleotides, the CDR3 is TGCGCCAGCAGCCAATTCGGGACAGGGGGGCTCCCCGACACCGGGGAGCTGTTTTTT.

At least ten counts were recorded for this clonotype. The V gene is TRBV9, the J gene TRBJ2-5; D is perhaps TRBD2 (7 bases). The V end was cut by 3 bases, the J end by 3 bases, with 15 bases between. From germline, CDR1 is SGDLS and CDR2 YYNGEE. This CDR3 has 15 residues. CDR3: CASSGEGVLEETQYF. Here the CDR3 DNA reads TGTGCCAGCAGCGGGGAGGGGGTTCTGGAAGAGACCCAGTACTTC.

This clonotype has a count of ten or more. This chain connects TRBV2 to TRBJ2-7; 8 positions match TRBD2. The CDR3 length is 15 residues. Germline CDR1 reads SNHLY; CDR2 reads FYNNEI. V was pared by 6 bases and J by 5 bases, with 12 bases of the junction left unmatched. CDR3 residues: CASSHPERERNEQYF. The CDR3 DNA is TGTGCCAGCAGCCACCCCGAGCGGGAGCGTAACGAGCAGTACTTC.

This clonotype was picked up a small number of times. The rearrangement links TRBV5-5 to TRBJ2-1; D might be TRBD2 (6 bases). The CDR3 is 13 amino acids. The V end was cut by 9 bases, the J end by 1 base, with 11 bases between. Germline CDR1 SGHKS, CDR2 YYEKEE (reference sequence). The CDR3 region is CAIGGPSYNEQFF. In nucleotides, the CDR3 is TGTGCCATCGGAGGGCCTTCCTACAATGAGCAGTTCTTC.

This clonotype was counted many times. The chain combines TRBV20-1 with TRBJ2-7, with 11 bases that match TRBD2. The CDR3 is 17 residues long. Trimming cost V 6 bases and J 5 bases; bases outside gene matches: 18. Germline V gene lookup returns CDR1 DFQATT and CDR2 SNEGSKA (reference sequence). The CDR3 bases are TGCAGTGCCACCGCGGGGGGACTAGCGGCTTTCGCCGACGAGCAGTACTTC. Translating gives CSATAGGLAAFADEQYF.

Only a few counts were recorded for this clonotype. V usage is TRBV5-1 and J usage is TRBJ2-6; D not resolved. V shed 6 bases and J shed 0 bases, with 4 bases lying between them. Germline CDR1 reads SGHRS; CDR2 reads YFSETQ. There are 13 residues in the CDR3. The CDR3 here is CASTPSGANVLTF. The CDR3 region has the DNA TGCGCCAGCACCCCCTCTGGGGCCAACGTCCTGACTTTC. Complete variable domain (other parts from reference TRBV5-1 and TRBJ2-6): KAGVTQTPRYLIKTRGQQVTLSCSPISGHRSVSWYQQTPGQGLQFLFEYFSETQRNKGNFPGRFSGRQFSNSRSEMNVSTLELGDSALYLCASTPSGANVLTFGAGSRLTVL.

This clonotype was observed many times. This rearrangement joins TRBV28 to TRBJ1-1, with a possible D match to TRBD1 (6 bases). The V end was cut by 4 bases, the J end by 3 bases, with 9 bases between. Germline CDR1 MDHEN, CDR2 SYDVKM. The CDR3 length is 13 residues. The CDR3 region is CASSYREDTEAFF. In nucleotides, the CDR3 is TGTGCCAGCAGTTACAGGGAAGACACTGAAGCTTTCTTT.

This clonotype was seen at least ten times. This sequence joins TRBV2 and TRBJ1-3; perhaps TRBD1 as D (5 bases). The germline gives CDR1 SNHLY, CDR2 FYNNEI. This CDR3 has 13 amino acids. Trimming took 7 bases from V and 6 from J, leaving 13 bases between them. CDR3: CASMGEYENTIYF. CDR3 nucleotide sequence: TGTGCCAGCATGGGGGAGTATGAAAACACCATATATTTT.